These 2 T cell receptor beta chains originate from one sample sequenced in a study of cytomegalovirus exposure and HLA in healthy donors. Profiled with immunoSEQ multiplex PCR; TCRdb holds only in-frame clones, not every one. Among under 110,000 clones, 88% were seen once, and the ten largest hold about 1.8%. The sample comprised PBMCs. The receptor set was obtained from a young woman in good health and CMV-seropositive.

The chain employs TRBV28 and TRBJ2-1, with TRBD1 matching over 9 bases. V lost 6 bases to trimming and J lost 4 bases; unmatched junction nucleotides: 4. CDR1 MDHEN and CDR2 SYDVKM come from the germline V gene. The CDR3 extends over 14 amino acids. The CDR3 DNA reads TGTGCCAGCAGACTAGGACAGGGGTACAATGAGCAGTTCTTC. Translated, it gives CASRLGQGYNEQFF. Looking up the rest from reference TRBV28 and TRBJ2-1 gives the full variable domain: DVKVTQSSRYLVKRTGEKVFLECVQDMDHENMFWYRQDPGLGLRLIYFSYDVKMKEKGDIPEGYSVSREKKERFSLILESASTNQTSMYLCASRLGQGYNEQFFGPGTRLTVL.

This sequence joins TRBV27 and TRBJ2-3; the D is unclear. V was shortened by 3 bases and J by 5 bases, with 9 bases between the two germline ends. The germline gives CDR1 MNHEY, CDR2 SMNVEV (reference sequence). The CDR3 is 13 amino acids. The CDR3 DNA reads TGTGCCAGCAGTTTTGTGTCGGGAGATACGCAGTATTTT. Protein sequence: CASSFVSGDTQYF.